This T cell receptor beta chain derives from a study of blood T cells in healthy people across ages. The overall study: Template switching recovered approximately one barcoded beta molecule for every two T cells. Study findings and constraints: There were more naive CD4+ cells and higher diversity in long-lived donors than in aged donors.

A second PCR, run for about 7 to 11 cycles, used a sample-barcoded 5' primer plus a J-beta primer mix. Every molecule of cDNA carried a tag from a template-switch adaptor with 12 random nucleotides. TCRdb recomputed calls from the 5' RACE reads with MiXCR, one row per CDR3 protein. Of under 800,000 distinct CDR3 sequences in the sample, roughly 45% were seen once. Total RNA was isolated from each sample in quantities of at least 5.5 micrograms. The germline CDR1 and CDR2 sequences are MNHEY and SMNVEV (reference sequence). CDR3 length equals 15 residues. The V gene end was trimmed by 6 bases and the J gene end by 4 bases; junction bases not matched to a gene: 7. To note about this clonotype: Its antigen is not known. Being one base from a much bigger clone, this may be a read error.

Sequenced: blood. The V gene is TRBV27, the J gene TRBJ2-7, with TRBD1 matching 12 bases. The receptor's source is a woman between 55 and 75 years old in good health. CDR3 amino acids: CASRPGTGGKYEQYF. In DNA, the CDR3 is TGTGCCAGCAGACCGGGGACAGGGGGCAAGTACGAGCAGTACTTC.